Below, 25 T cell receptor beta chains from the same sample are listed, as sequenced in a study of Graves' ophthalmopathy and Graves' hyperthyroidism. Amplifying from RNA transcripts, the study obtained TCR beta CDR3 regions. A first-round RT-PCR used HTBI primers, followed by a second-round multiplex PCR. TCRdb re-derived calls from the multiplex PCR reads in MiXCR, one entry per CDR3 protein. The data hold over 650,000 distinct CDR3 sequences, with roughly 39% observed a single time. Sequencing was carried out using peripheral blood. The receptor source for this set is an adult man with Graves' ophthalmopathy.

Of note for this clonotype: A much larger clone lies a single base off, so this may be a read error. The CDR3 loop reads CASSIRGISYEQHF. CDR3 nucleotide sequence: TGTGCCAGCTCCATCCGGGGGATCTCCTACGAGCAGCACTTC. The chain employs TRBV7-9 and TRBJ2-7; tentative D call: TRBD2 (6 bases). Germline CDR1 SEHNR, CDR2 FQNEAQ (reference sequence). The CDR3 extends over 14 amino acids. Full variable domain (missing parts from reference TRBV7-9 and TRBJ2-7): DTGVSQNPRHKITKRGQNVTFRCDPISEHNRLYWYRQTLGQGPEFLTYFQNEAQLEKSRLLSDRFSAERPKGSFSTLEIQRTEQGDSAMYLCASSIRGISYEQHFGPGTRLTVT.

V usage is TRBV7-2 and J usage is TRBJ1-1, with D possibly TRBD1 on 5 matching bases. Germline CDR1 SGHTA, CDR2 FQGNSA. CDR3 length: 16 amino acids. The V and J ends lost 6 bases and 4 bases respectively, with 21 bases between them. The CDR3 reads CASSLSQGQRGTEAFF. Here the CDR3 DNA reads TGTGCCAGCAGTTTAAGTCAGGGTCAACGGGGCACTGAAGCTTTCTTT.

This clonotype has just a few counts. V usage is TRBV7-8 and J usage is TRBJ2-7; the match to TRBD2 covers 10 bases. Losses at the gene ends were 3 bases for V and 1 base for J; bases not matched to a gene: 12. Germline V gene data show CDR1 as SGHVS and CDR2 as FQNEAQ. CDR3 size: 18 residues. CDR3 in amino acids: CASSFSGGALIRSYEQYF. The CDR3, as DNA: TGTGCCAGCAGCTTCAGCGGGGGGGCCCTAATTAGGTCCTACGAGCAGTACTTC.

Many counts were recorded for this clonotype. This chain uses TRBV24-1 with TRBJ2-5, with a possible D match to TRBD1 (5 bases). The V and J ends lost 1 base and 2 bases respectively, with 10 bases between them. Germline V gene data show CDR1 as KGHDR and CDR2 as SFDVKD. The CDR3 contains 15 residues. CDR3 in amino acids: CATSDFGREQETQYF. Written as DNA, the CDR3 is TGTGCCACCAGTGATTTCGGCAGGGAACAAGAGACCCAGTACTTC.

The chain joins TRBV29-1 to TRBJ2-3; 8 nucleotides align to TRBD2. The V gene's germline CDR1 is SQVTM and CDR2 ANQGSEA. The CDR3 has 15 residues. Trimming at V came to 4 bases and at J to 1 base, leaving 7 bases not matched to a gene. CDR3 DNA: TGCAGCGTTGTTGGCAGCGGGGGTGGCACAGATACGCAGTATTTT. Translation: CSVVGSGGGTDTQYF.

The rearrangement links TRBV27 to TRBJ1-1, with D perhaps TRBD1 (6 bases). In germline, CDR1 is MNHEY, CDR2 SMNVEV (reference sequence). The V gene lost 1 base and the J gene lost 0 bases, with 9 bases spanning the gap. The CDR3 contains 15 residues. The CDR3 region has the DNA TGTGCCAGCAGTTTATTGGAGGGGGTGAACACTGAAGCTTTCTTT. Its translation is CASSLLEGVNTEAFF.

There are many counts of this clonotype. The rearrangement uses TRBV12-3 or TRBV12-4 and TRBJ1-6; D not resolved. V was trimmed by 6 bases and J by 10 bases, leaving 16 bases between them. The CDR3 covers 14 residues. Here the CDR3 reads CASRVEGLGSPLHF. The CDR3 DNA follows: TGTGCCAGCAGGGTGGAAGGGCTGGGGTCACCCCTCCACTTT.

At least ten counts were recorded for this clonotype. The CDR3 bases are TGTGCCAGCAGGGAGACAGGGCAACCCCTCCACTTT. It specifies CASRETGQPLHF. The J gene is TRBJ1-6, the V gene TRBV25-1, with 7 bases identical to TRBD1. CDR3 size: 12 residues. V trimming: 6 bases; J trimming: 12 bases; junction bases outside the gene matches: 5. Germline values: CDR1 MGHDK, CDR2 SYGVNS.

The V and J genes are TRBV2 and TRBJ1-4, with D unresolved. The CDR3 consists of 13 residues. The V end lost 9 bases, the J end lost 8 bases, and 16 bases lay between the germline ends. Germline CDR1 reads SNHLY; CDR2 reads FYNNEI. CDR3 DNA sequence: TGTGCCAGTAGCCAGCGTAGGGCCGAAAAACTGTTTTTT. This gives the protein CASSQRRAEKLFF. Drawing the rest from reference TRBV2 and TRBJ1-4, the complete variable domain is EPEVTQTPSHQVTQMGQEVILRCVPISNHLYFYWYRQILGQKVEFLVSFYNNEISEKSEIFDDQFSVERPDGSNFTLKIRSTKLEDSAMYFCASSQRRAEKLFFGSGTQLSVL.

V is TRBV20-1 and J is TRBJ1-5; a possible D gene is TRBD1 (5 bases). V was cut by 2 bases and J by 7 bases, with 6 bases left in between. Germline CDR1 reads DFQATT; CDR2 reads SNEGSKA (reference sequence). This CDR3 contains 11 residues. In DNA, the CDR3 is TGCAGTGCTAGACAGGGCCAGCCCCAGCATTTT. It is translated as CSARQGQPQHF.

The rearrangement joins TRBV29-1 to TRBJ1-2; tentative D call: TRBD1 (6 bases). Trimming removed 6 bases from V and 4 bases from J, with 12 bases in between. The CDR3 consists of 12 residues. Germline values: CDR1 SQVTM, CDR2 ANQGSEA. For the CDR3, the DNA is TGCAGCGTACAGGGAGGACTCTATGGCTACACCTTC. Translation: CSVQGGLYGYTF. The full variable domain, in which reference TRBV29-1 and TRBJ1-2 provide the parts outside the CDR3, is SAVISQKPSRDICQRGTSLTIQCQVDSQVTMMFWYRQQPGQSLTLIATANQGSEATYESGFVIDKFPISRPNLTFSTLTVSNMSPEDSSIYLCSVQGGLYGYTFGSGTRLTVV.

This clonotype came up many times. The V call is TRBV7-6, the J call TRBJ1-6, with TRBD1 matching 9 bases. Trimming removed 5 bases from V and 4 bases from J; junction bases left unmatched: 3. Per germline, CDR1 SGHVS and CDR2 FNYEAQ. The CDR3 contains 15 residues. The CDR3 region is CASSRGTGYNSPLHF. In nucleotides, the CDR3 is TGTGCCAGCAGCCGAGGGACAGGGTATAATTCACCCCTCCACTTT.

As for this clonotype: A read error may account for a junction end that differs from germline. This chain uses TRBV7-9 with TRBJ2-7; 7 nucleotides align to TRBD1. The germline CDR1 and CDR2 sequences are SEHNR and FQNEAQ (reference sequence). This CDR3 spans 14 amino acids. CDR3 protein: CASSHLGLGDRQYF. The CDR3 region has the DNA TGCGCCAGCAGCCACCTAGGCTTGGGGGACAGGCAGTACTTC.

This clonotype came up a few times. The chain recombines TRBV20-1 with TRBJ2-5, with 12 bases aligning to TRBD1. Per germline, CDR1 DFQATT and CDR2 SNEGSKA (reference sequence). The V segment lost 5 bases and the J segment 4 bases; nucleotides outside the gene matches: 5. This CDR3 has 14 amino acids. CDR3 sequence (DNA): TGCAGTGCTCAGGGGGGACAGGGGGCAGAGACCCAGTACTTC. It translates to CSAQGGQGAETQYF.

This clonotype was seen many times. The chain is built from TRBV14 and TRBJ1-2, with TRBD1 as a possible D gene (5 bases). The CDR3 sequence is 15 residues long. Germline V gene lookup returns CDR1 SGHDN and CDR2 FVKESK. The V gene lost 1 base and the J gene lost 0 bases, with 9 bases spanning the gap. CDR3 nucleotides: TGTGCCAGCAGCCAAGTTTTAGGGGCTAACTATGGCTACACCTTC. Translation gives CASSQVLGANYGYTF.

This clonotype was seen a few times. V usage is TRBV5-1 and J usage is TRBJ1-1; D gene uncertain. This CDR3 has 12 amino acids. CDR1 SGHRS and CDR2 YFSETQ come from the germline V gene. Trimming stripped 2 bases from V and 8 bases from J, with 10 bases between. This CDR3 is CASSFAGYEAFF. In nucleotides, the CDR3 is TGCGCCAGCAGCTTTGCAGGTTACGAAGCTTTCTTT.

This clonotype was picked up a small number of times. V is TRBV4-2 and J is TRBJ2-7, with 7 bases aligning to TRBD2. Per germline, CDR1 LGHNA and CDR2 YNFKEQ. The CDR3 runs to 15 residues. Germline trimming cut 4 bases from V and 6 bases from J; bases unmatched to any gene: 12. CDR3 sequence: CASSPARDYRAEQYF. In nucleotides, the CDR3 is TGTGCCAGCAGCCCCGCCAGGGACTACCGAGCCGAGCAGTACTTC.

To note about this clonotype: Mismatch with germline at one junction end may stem from a read error. The V call is TRBV3-1, the J call TRBJ1-2; D gene unclear. The germline CDR1 and CDR2 sequences are LGHDT and YNNKEL (reference sequence). The CDR3 runs 13 residues. The CDR3 reads CASSTRHNYGHTF. For the CDR3, the DNA is TGTGCCAGCAGCACCCGACATAACTATGGCCACACCTTC.

This clonotype has at least ten counts. The chain recombines TRBV4-1 with TRBJ1-5, with D unresolved. CDR3 length: 15 amino acids. V gave up 3 bases and J gave up 1 base, with 10 bases separating them. In germline, CDR1 is MGHRA, CDR2 YSYEKL. The CDR3 protein is CASSHLGGSNQPQHF. Here the CDR3 DNA reads TGCGCCAGCAGCCACTTAGGAGGGAGCAATCAGCCCCAGCATTTT.

About this clonotype: Sequence at one end of the junction differs from germline and may be a read error. The V gene is TRBV10-2, the J gene TRBJ1-2; 11 positions match TRBD1. CDR3 length equals 14 residues. The germline CDR1 and CDR2 sequences are WSHSY and SAAADI. The CDR3 DNA follows: TGTGCCAGCAGCCGTCGGACAGGGGGCGTGGGCTACACCTTC. This sequence encodes CASSRRTGGVGYTF.

Ten or more counts support this clonotype. The rearrangement uses TRBV14 and TRBJ1-2; D call uncertain. V was clipped by 7 bases and J by 5 bases, with 14 bases between them. This CDR3 contains 13 residues. Germline V lookup: CDR1 SGHDN, CDR2 FVKESK. This CDR3 is CASTPTASYGYTF. CDR3 nucleotide sequence: TGTGCCAGCACCCCGACGGCCTCTTATGGCTACACCTTC. Drawing the rest from reference TRBV14 and TRBJ1-2, the complete variable domain is EAGVTQFPSHSVIEKGQTVTLRCDPISGHDNLYWYRRVMGKEIKFLLHFVKESKQDESGMPNNRFLAERTGGTYSTLKVQPAELEDSGVYFCASTPTASYGYTFGSGTRLTVV.

The chain couples TRBV29-1 to TRBJ1-6; possibly TRBD1 for D (6 bases). Germline V gene lookup returns CDR1 SQVTM and CDR2 ANQGSEA. This CDR3 comprises 13 residues. Trimming shortened V by 6 bases and J by 6 bases, and 12 bases separated the two germline ends. CDR3 DNA sequence: TGCAGCGTAGGGACACAGCCTAATTCACCCCTCCACTTT. Protein: CSVGTQPNSPLHF.

This clonotype was seen a few times. This chain joins TRBV5-1 and TRBJ2-5; 7 bases are shared with TRBD1. Trimming took 5 bases from V and 1 from J; bases not matched to a gene: 11. CDR3 length equals 16 residues. CDR1 is SGHRS and CDR2 is YFSETQ in the germline V gene. CDR3 in DNA: TGCGCCAGCAGGCATTATCCGGGACAGCTCCAAGAGACCCAGTACTTC. Amino acid sequence: CASRHYPGQLQETQYF. Complete variable domain (other parts from reference TRBV5-1 and TRBJ2-5): KAGVTQTPRYLIKTRGQQVTLSCSPISGHRSVSWYQQTPGQGLQFLFEYFSETQRNKGNFPGRFSGRQFSNSRSEMNVSTLELGDSALYLCASRHYPGQLQETQYFGPGTRLLVL.

The rearrangement joins TRBV15 to TRBJ1-2, with 11 bases lining up with TRBD1. Trimming removed 0 bases from V and 3 bases from J; junction bases left unmatched: 9. CDR3 length equals 18 residues. The germline gives CDR1 LNHNV, CDR2 YYDKDF (reference sequence). CDR3 bases: TGTGCCACCAGCAGAGATAGGGACAGGGGGAAGGACTACTATGGCTACACCTTC. Residues: CATSRDRDRGKDYYGYTF.

The CDR3 bases are TGTGCCAGCCGGTGGTCCGGCGGGAGTCCCGGGGAGCTGTTTTTT. Amino acid sequence: CASRWSGGSPGELFF. This chain connects TRBV2 to TRBJ2-2; 7 bases are a match to TRBD2. With V trimmed by 8 bases and J by 6 bases, 12 bases remained unmatched. Germline V lookup: CDR1 SNHLY, CDR2 FYNNEI. The CDR3 runs 15 residues.